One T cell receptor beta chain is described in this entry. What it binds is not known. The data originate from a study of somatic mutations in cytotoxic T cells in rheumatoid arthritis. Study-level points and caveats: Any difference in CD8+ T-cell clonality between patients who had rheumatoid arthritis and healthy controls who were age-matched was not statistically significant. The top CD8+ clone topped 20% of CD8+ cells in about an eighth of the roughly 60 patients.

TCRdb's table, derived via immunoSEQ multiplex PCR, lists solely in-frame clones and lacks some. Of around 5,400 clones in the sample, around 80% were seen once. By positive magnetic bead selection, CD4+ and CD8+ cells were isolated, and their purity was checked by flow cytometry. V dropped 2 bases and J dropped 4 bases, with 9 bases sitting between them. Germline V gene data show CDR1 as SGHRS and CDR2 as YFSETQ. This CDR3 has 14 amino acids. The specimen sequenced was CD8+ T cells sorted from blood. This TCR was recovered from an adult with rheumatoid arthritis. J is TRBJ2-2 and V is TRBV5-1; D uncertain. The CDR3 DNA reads TGCGCCAGCAGCTTAGGACCCTCCACCGGGGAGCTGTTTTTT. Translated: CASSLGPSTGELFF.